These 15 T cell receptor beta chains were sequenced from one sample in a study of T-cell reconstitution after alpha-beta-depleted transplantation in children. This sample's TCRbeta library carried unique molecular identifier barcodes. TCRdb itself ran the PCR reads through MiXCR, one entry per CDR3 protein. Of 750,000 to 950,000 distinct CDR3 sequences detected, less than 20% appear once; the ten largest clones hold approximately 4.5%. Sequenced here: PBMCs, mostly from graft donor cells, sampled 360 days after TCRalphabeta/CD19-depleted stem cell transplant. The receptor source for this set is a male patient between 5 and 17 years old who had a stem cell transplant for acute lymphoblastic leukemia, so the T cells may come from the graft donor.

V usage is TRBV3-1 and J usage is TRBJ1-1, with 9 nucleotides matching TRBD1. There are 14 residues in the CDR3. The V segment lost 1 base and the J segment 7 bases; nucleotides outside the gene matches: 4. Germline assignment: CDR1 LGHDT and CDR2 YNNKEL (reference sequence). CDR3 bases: TGTGCCAGCAGCCAAGTGGGGACAGGGTATGAAGCTTTCTTT. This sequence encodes CASSQVGTGYEAFF.

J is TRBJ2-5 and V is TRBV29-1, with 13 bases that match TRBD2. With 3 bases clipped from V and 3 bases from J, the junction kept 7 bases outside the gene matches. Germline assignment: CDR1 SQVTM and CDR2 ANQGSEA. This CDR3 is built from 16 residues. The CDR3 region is CSVELITSGREETQYF. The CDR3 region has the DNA TGCAGCGTTGAGCTGATTACTAGCGGGAGGGAAGAGACCCAGTACTTC.

In DNA, the CDR3 is TGCGCCAGCTCCCGTGTAGGCTTTCCGGGACAGGGTGATACGCAGTATTTT. Its translation is CASSRVGFPGQGDTQYF. The rearrangement links TRBV10-1 to TRBJ2-3; 9 nucleotides align to TRBD1. V lost 8 bases, J lost 6 bases, and 18 bases stayed unmatched. Germline CDR1 is WNHNN and CDR2 is SYGVQD (reference sequence). The CDR3 is 17 amino acids.

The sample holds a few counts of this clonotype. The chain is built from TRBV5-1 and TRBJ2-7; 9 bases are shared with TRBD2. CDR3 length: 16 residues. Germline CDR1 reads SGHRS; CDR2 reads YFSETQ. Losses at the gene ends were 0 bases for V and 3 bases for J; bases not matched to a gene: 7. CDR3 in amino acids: CASSLGLAGVIYEQYF. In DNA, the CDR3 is TGCGCCAGCAGCTTGGGGTTAGCGGGGGTTATCTACGAGCAGTACTTC.

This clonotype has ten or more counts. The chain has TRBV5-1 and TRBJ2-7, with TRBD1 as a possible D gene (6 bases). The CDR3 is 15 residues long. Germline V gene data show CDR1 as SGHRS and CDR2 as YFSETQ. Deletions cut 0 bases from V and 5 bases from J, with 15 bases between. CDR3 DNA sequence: TGCGCCAGCAGCTTGGCCTGGCAGGGGACCCACGAGCAGTACTTC. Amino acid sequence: CASSLAWQGTHEQYF.

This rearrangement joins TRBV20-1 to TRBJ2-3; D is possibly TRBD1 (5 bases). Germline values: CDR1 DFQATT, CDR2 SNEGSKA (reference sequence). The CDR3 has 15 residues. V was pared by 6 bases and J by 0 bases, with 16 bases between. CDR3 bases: TGCAGTGCGATCTACAGGACCACTAGCACAGATACGCAGTATTTT. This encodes CSAIYRTTSTDTQYF.

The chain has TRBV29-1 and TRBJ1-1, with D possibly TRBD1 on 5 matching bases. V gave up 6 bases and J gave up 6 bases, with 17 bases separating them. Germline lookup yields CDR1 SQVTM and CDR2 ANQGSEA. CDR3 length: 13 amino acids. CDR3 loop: CSVQHGLGAEAFF. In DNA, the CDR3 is TGCAGCGTCCAACATGGGCTGGGGGCTGAAGCTTTCTTT.

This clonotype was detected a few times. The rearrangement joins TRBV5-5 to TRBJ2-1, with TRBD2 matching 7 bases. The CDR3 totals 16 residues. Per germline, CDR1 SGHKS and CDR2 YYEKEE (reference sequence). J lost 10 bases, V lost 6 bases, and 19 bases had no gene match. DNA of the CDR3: TGTGCCAGCACCCGAACCGGACTAGTGCCCCCCAGGGAGCAGTTCTTC. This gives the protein CASTRTGLVPPREQFF.

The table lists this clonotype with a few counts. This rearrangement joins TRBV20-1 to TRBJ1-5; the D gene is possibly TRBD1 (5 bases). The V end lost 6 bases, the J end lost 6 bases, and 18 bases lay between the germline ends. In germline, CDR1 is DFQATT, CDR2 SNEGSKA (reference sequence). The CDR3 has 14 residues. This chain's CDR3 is CSAFRGGTGQPQHF. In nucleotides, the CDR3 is TGCAGTGCCTTCCGGGGGGGGACGGGTCAGCCCCAGCATTTT.

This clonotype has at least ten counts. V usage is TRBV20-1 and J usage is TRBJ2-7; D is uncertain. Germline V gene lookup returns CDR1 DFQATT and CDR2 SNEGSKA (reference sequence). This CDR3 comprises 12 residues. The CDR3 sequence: CRVGRSSYEQYF. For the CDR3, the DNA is TGCAGGGTCGGCCGAAGCTCCTACGAGCAGTACTTC.

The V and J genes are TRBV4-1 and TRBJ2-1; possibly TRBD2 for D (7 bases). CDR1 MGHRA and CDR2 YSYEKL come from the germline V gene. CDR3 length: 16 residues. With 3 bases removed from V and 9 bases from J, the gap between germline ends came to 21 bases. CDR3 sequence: CASSHGRGGGRGEQFF. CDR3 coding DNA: TGCGCCAGCAGCCACGGAAGGGGCGGGGGCCGGGGTGAGCAGTTCTTC.

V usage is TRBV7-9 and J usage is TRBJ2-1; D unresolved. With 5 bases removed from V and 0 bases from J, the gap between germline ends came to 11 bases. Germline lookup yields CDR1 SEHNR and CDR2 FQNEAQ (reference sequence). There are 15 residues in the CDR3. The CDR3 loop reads CASSRADTSYNEQFF. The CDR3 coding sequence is TGTGCCAGCAGCCGCGCCGACACCTCCTACAATGAGCAGTTCTTC.

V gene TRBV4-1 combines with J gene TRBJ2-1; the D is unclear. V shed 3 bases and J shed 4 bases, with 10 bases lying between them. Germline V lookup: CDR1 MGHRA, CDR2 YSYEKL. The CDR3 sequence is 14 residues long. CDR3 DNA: TGCGCCAGCAGCCAGAAAACAGTTTACAATGAGCAGTTCTTC. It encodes CASSQKTVYNEQFF.

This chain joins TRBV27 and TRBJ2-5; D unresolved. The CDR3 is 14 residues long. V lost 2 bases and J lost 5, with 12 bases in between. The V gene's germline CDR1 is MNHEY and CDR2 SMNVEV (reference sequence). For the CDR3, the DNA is TGTGCCAGCAGTTTAATTGGCCTCAGGGAGACCCAGTACTTC. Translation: CASSLIGLRETQYF.

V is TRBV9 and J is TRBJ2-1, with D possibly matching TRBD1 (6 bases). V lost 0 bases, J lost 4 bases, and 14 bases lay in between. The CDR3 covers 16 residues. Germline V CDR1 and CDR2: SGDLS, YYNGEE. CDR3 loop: CASSVAWQGSYNEQFF. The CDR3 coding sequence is TGTGCCAGCAGCGTAGCTTGGCAGGGGAGTTACAATGAGCAGTTCTTC.